Below are 10 T cell receptor beta chains sequenced from a single sample in a study of CD8+CD57+ T cells in acquired aplastic anemia. Both TCR beta VDJ combination and CDR3 sequence profiling were carried out. Genomic DNA was the template for this profiling. MiXCR, run by TCRdb on the reads, gives a single entry per CDR3 protein. The repertoire has approximately 170,000 distinct CDR3 sequences, about half of them found once; the top ten carry 3.2%. All patients picked for sequencing had shown, by flow cytometry, an expansion of CD8+CD57+ cells. Sequencing was done on a sample of sorted CD4+, CD8+, or CD8+CD57+ T cells (not recorded which) from PBMCs. The receptors were sampled from a human donor with aplastic anemia.

The chain couples TRBV29-1 to TRBJ1-1, with no clear D. This CDR3 contains 10 residues. Germline-derived CDR1 and CDR2 are SQVTM and ANQGSEA. V shed 4 bases and J shed 8 bases, with 8 bases lying between them. CDR3 bases: TGCAGCGTTGTGAAAGGGGAAGCTTTCTTT. It codes for CSVVKGEAFF.

The chain couples TRBV24-1 to TRBJ1-1; D ambiguous. Germline loops: CDR1 KGHDR, CDR2 SFDVKD. This CDR3 contains 13 residues. Trimming took off 3 bases at V and 1 base at J, with 5 bases between the two ends. The CDR3: CATSDIQNTEAFF. DNA of the CDR3: TGTGCCACCAGTGATATTCAGAACACTGAAGCTTTCTTT.

CDR3 DNA sequence: TGTGCCAGCAGCCTAGGGGTTTTCACTGAAGCTTTCTTT. Protein product: CASSLGVFTEAFF. The chain recombines TRBV6-2 or TRBV6-3 with TRBJ1-1; tentative D call: TRBD1 (5 bases). The CDR3 is 13 residues long. Germline CDR1 and CDR2: MNHEY and SVGEGT. V dropped 6 bases and J dropped 4 bases, with 12 bases sitting between them.

This clonotype has a handful of counts. This sequence joins TRBV7-9 and TRBJ2-7; the D is unclear. Trimming stripped 2 bases from V and 2 bases from J, with 7 bases between. CDR1 and CDR2 from the germline V gene are SEHNR and FQNEAQ (reference sequence). The CDR3 totals 13 residues. Here the CDR3 reads CASSLLSAYEQYF. CDR3 sequence (DNA): TGTGCCAGCAGCTTATTGTCAGCCTACGAGCAGTACTTC.

The V and J genes are TRBV7-8 and TRBJ2-1; D is unclear. Germline values: CDR1 SGHVS, CDR2 FQNEAQ. This CDR3 comprises 11 residues. The ends were cut back, 5 bases at V and 10 bases at J, with 9 bases in the middle. The CDR3 nucleotides are TGTGCCAGCAGCACCGGGCTCGAGCAGTTCTTC. Protein: CASSTGLEQFF.

In its sample, this clonotype was seen many times. The chain has TRBV6-1 and TRBJ1-1; TRBD1 agrees at 7 bases. The CDR3 consists of 14 residues. Per the germline V gene, CDR1 is MNHNS and CDR2 is SASEGT. V lost 6 bases, J lost 7 bases, and 11 bases stayed unmatched. DNA for the CDR3: TGTGCCAGCAGCGGACAGGACCCAAGAGTTGAAGCTTTCTTT. Translation gives CASSGQDPRVEAFF.

The chain couples TRBV20-1 to TRBJ2-5; D might be TRBD1 (5 bases). The V end lost 2 bases, the J end lost 1 base, and 5 bases lay between the germline ends. The CDR3 runs to 12 residues. Germline V CDR1 and CDR2: DFQATT, SNEGSKA (reference sequence). The CDR3 sequence: CSARQGQETQYF. DNA of the CDR3: TGCAGTGCTAGACAGGGCCAAGAGACCCAGTACTTC.

As regards this clonotype: Its ends do not fully match the called genes, so a read error is possible. The chain links TRBV20-1 to TRBJ1-5, with D unclear. From germline, CDR1 is DFQATT and CDR2 SNEGSKA (reference sequence). The CDR3 runs 13 residues. This CDR3 reads CSAPVEIGQLQHF. The CDR3 nucleotides are TGCAGTGCCCCGGTCGAGATTGGCCAGCTCCAGCATTTT.

This clonotype was seen at least ten times. The chain couples TRBV10-3 to TRBJ2-6; the D is unclear. Germline V gene data show CDR1 as ENHRY and CDR2 as SYGVKD. Trimming removed 6 bases from V and 0 bases from J, with 6 bases in between. CDR3 size: 14 residues. CDR3: CAISPSSGANVLTF. Here the CDR3 DNA reads TGTGCCATCAGCCCCAGCTCTGGGGCCAACGTCCTGACTTTC.

This clonotype was counted at least ten times. This rearrangement joins TRBV6-5 to TRBJ1-4; weak D call: TRBD1 (6 bases). Germline lookup yields CDR1 MNHEY and CDR2 SVGAGI. The CDR3 runs 15 residues. With 0 bases removed from V and 5 bases from J, the gap between germline ends came to 10 bases. CDR3: CASSYSDSWNEKLFF. As DNA, the CDR3 is TGTGCCAGCAGTTACTCGGACAGTTGGAATGAAAAACTGTTTTTT.